One and the same sample provided the 25 T cell receptor beta chains below, sequenced in a study of T cells in Graves' hyperthyroidism and ophthalmopathy. The source material, RNA transcripts, was used to amplify TCR beta CDR3 regions. HTBI primers were the set used in a first-round RT-PCR of the TCR CDR3. Each CDR3 protein gets one entry after TCRdb re-called the multiplex PCR reads with MiXCR. The sample holds under 400,000 distinct CDR3 sequences; 21% are singletons and the top ten take 50% to 65%. The source material was blood. The receptors come from a woman aged 45-59 years with Graves' hyperthyroidism.

This clonotype was detected many times. The chain uses TRBV20-1 and TRBJ2-1, with a tentative D call TRBD2 (5 bases). Germline V gene sequence: CDR1 DFQATT, CDR2 SNEGSKA (reference sequence). The CDR3 length is 14 residues. The V and J ends lost 3 bases and 0 bases respectively, with 9 bases between them. The CDR3 DNA reads TGCAGTGCTAGGGACTTGCCCTCCTACAATGAGCAGTTCTTC. It is translated as CSARDLPSYNEQFF.

The table lists this clonotype with many counts. This chain uses TRBV11-3 with TRBJ1-1; D possibly corresponds to TRBD1 (5 bases). V lost 4 bases and J 7 bases, leaving 10 bases between the germline ends. CDR1 and CDR2 (germline): SGHNT, YENEEA. The CDR3 covers 12 residues. CDR3 region: CASSWGRGEAFF. Written as DNA, the CDR3 is TGTGCCAGCAGCTGGGGGAGAGGTGAAGCTTTCTTT.

V gene TRBV28 combines with J gene TRBJ2-4; a possible D gene is TRBD1 (6 bases). V dropped 4 bases and J dropped 6 bases, with 16 bases sitting between them. This CDR3 contains 15 residues. Germline V gene lookup returns CDR1 MDHEN and CDR2 SYDVKM. The CDR3 region has the DNA TGTGCCAGCAGTTCCCATCTTGTGGACAGAAACATTCAGTACTTC. Translation: CASSSHLVDRNIQYF.

V is TRBV7-3 and J is TRBJ2-2; TRBD1 aligns across 11 bases. Germline CDR1 and CDR2: SGHTA and FQGTGA. The J segment lost 7 bases and the V segment lost 3 bases, leaving 13 bases of the junction unmatched. CDR3 length: 18 residues. The DNA of the CDR3 is TGTGCCAGCAGCTTCGATCTCGGACAGGGGGCATATGGCGGGGAGCTGTTTTTT. It is translated as CASSFDLGQGAYGGELFF.

This clonotype was counted at least ten times. The chain recombines TRBV2 with TRBJ1-2; 9 nucleotides align to TRBD1. CDR1 is SNHLY, CDR2 FYNNEI, per germline. CDR3 length: 18 residues. Unmatched junction bases numbered 11, after V lost 1 base and J lost 2 bases. The CDR3: CASSEERSSGQGNYGYTF. For the CDR3, the DNA is TGTGCCAGCAGTGAAGAGAGAAGTTCTGGACAGGGGAACTATGGCTACACCTTC.

This chain uses TRBV7-9 with TRBJ2-7; 7 nucleotides agree with TRBD1. CDR3 length: 12 residues. Trimming at V came to 8 bases and at J to 2 bases, leaving 3 bases not matched to a gene. CDR1 is SEHNR and CDR2 is FQNEAQ in the germline V gene (reference sequence). The CDR3 nucleotides are TGTGCCAGCCAGACAGGGACCTACGAGCAGTACTTC. Protein: CASQTGTYEQYF.

Turning to this clonotype: A much larger clone sits a single nucleotide away, making a read error possible. V is TRBV12-3 or TRBV12-4 and J is TRBJ2-1; D not certain. This CDR3 spans 13 amino acids. CDR3 residues: CASSPRQYNERFF. CDR3 nucleotide sequence: TGTGCCAGCAGTCCCCGGCAGTACAATGAGCGGTTCTTC.

Comments on this clonotype: A much bigger clone sits one base away, suggesting this may be a read error. The V and J genes are TRBV28 and TRBJ2-2; TRBD2 might be the D (6 bases). This CDR3 spans 12 amino acids. Germline-derived CDR1 and CDR2 are MDHEN and SYDVKM. In DNA, the CDR3 is TGTGCCAGCACTCGGGGCGTGGGGGGGCTGTTTTTT. This sequence encodes CASTRGVGGLFF.

This clonotype appeared a few times. J is TRBJ2-7 and V is TRBV29-1; 9 bases line up with TRBD1. This CDR3 comprises 14 residues. V shed 3 bases, J shed 1 base, and the junction held 4 bases outside the gene matches. Germline V lookup: CDR1 SQVTM, CDR2 ANQGSEA. CDR3 DNA sequence: TGCAGCGTTGAGCCGGGACAGGGATCCTACGAGCAGTACTTC. Encoded protein: CSVEPGQGSYEQYF.

The chain uses TRBV18 and TRBJ2-5; D gene ambiguous. The V and J ends lost 6 bases and 5 bases respectively, with 10 bases between them. Germline V gene sequence: CDR1 KGHSH, CDR2 LQKENI. This CDR3 comprises 12 residues. The CDR3, as DNA: TGTGCCAGCTCTATCACCGAGGAGACCCAGTACTTC. As protein: CASSITEETQYF.

This chain joins TRBV5-6 and TRBJ2-2; 8 nucleotides agree with TRBD2. The J segment lost 3 bases and the V segment lost 5 bases, leaving 9 bases of the junction unmatched. The CDR3 sequence is 16 residues long. Per germline, CDR1 SGHDT and CDR2 YYEEEE. The CDR3, as DNA: TGTGCCAGCAGAAGGTCAGCGGGGGTTGACACCGGGGAGCTGTTTTTT. This codes for CASRRSAGVDTGELFF.

V is TRBV3-1 and J is TRBJ1-4; D gene unclear. With 1 base removed from V and 7 bases from J, the gap between germline ends came to 10 bases. The germline CDR1 and CDR2 sequences are LGHDT and YNNKEL (reference sequence). The CDR3 totals 14 residues. DNA of the CDR3: TGTGCCAGCAGCCAAGGTACTTACGGTGAAAAACTGTTTTTT. It codes for CASSQGTYGEKLFF.

This clonotype was counted many times. The rearrangement links TRBV7-9 to TRBJ2-7, with a weak D call TRBD2 (6 bases). Trimming cost V 2 bases and J 5 bases, with 10 bases left between them. Germline V lookup: CDR1 SEHNR, CDR2 FQNEAQ (reference sequence). The CDR3 consists of 13 residues. The CDR3 protein is CASSLRELDEQYF. DNA of the CDR3: TGTGCCAGCAGCTTACGGGAGCTTGACGAGCAGTACTTC. The full variable domain, with the rest looked up from reference TRBV7-9 and TRBJ2-7, is DTGVSQNPRHKITKRGQNVTFRCDPISEHNRLYWYRQTLGQGPEFLTYFQNEAQLEKSRLLSDRFSAERPKGSFSTLEIQRTEQGDSAMYLCASSLRELDEQYFGPGTRLTVT.

The chain recombines TRBV20-1 with TRBJ2-1; D is unresolved. From germline, CDR1 is DFQATT and CDR2 SNEGSKA (reference sequence). The CDR3 consists of 10 residues. With 2 bases removed from V and 9 bases from J, the gap between germline ends came to 5 bases. The CDR3 here is CSARFSEQFF. The CDR3 bases are TGCAGTGCTAGATTCAGTGAGCAGTTCTTC.

This clonotype has more than one count but fewer than ten. Here the CDR3 reads CASLSGVGYNEQFF. CDR3 coding DNA: TGTGCCAGCCTTAGCGGGGTCGGCTACAATGAGCAGTTCTTC. The gene calls are TRBV5-6 and TRBJ2-1, with TRBD2 identical over 8 bases. Germline V gives CDR1 SGHDT, CDR2 YYEEEE. The CDR3 runs 14 residues. The V gene end was trimmed by 7 bases and the J gene end by 3 bases; junction bases not matched to a gene: 6.

This clonotype occurred a few times. This rearrangement joins TRBV9 to TRBJ1-5; no clear D. The CDR3 loop spans 18 amino acids. With 4 bases removed from V and 0 bases from J, the gap between germline ends came to 20 bases. Germline V lookup: CDR1 SGDLS, CDR2 YYNGEE. Here the CDR3 reads CASSQEADSNHSNQPQHF. In DNA, the CDR3 is TGTGCCAGCAGCCAGGAGGCAGATAGTAACCATAGCAATCAGCCCCAGCATTTT. Full variable domain (remainder filled in from reference TRBV9 and TRBJ1-5): DSGVTQTPKHLITATGQRVTLRCSPRSGDLSVYWYQQSLDQGLQFLIQYYNGEERAKGNILERFSAQQFPDLHSELNLSSLELGDSALYFCASSQEADSNHSNQPQHFGDGTRLSIL.

About this clonotype itself: A much larger clone is a single base away; this may be a read error. The rearrangement joins TRBV12-3 or TRBV12-4 to TRBJ2-1; TRBD2 agrees at 8 bases. The CDR3 is 16 amino acids. Trimming removed 4 bases from V and 7 bases from J; junction bases left unmatched: 12. This chain's CDR3 is CASSWATGGRTNEQFF. DNA for the CDR3: TGTGCCAGCAGTTGGGCTACTGGCGGGAGGACAAATGAGCAGTTCTTC.

The rearrangement uses TRBV6-2 or TRBV6-3 and TRBJ2-2; 9 bases fit TRBD2. Germline CDR1 is MNHEY and CDR2 is SVGEGT. The CDR3 is 15 residues long. Losses at the gene ends were 8 bases for V and 4 bases for J; bases not matched to a gene: 8. CDR3 in amino acids: CASSRGLASTGELFF. The CDR3 nucleotides are TGTGCCAGCTCCCGCGGACTAGCGTCCACCGGGGAGCTGTTTTTT.

This clonotype was counted many times. The rearrangement joins TRBV12-3 or TRBV12-4 to TRBJ2-7; no clear D gene. The CDR3 covers 11 residues. V shed 4 bases and J shed 3 bases, with 4 bases lying between them. DNA of the CDR3: TGTGCCAGCAGTTATAACTACGAGCAGTACTTC. This sequence encodes CASSYNYEQYF.

This clonotype was seen at least ten times. The chain has TRBV18 and TRBJ1-2; the D is unclear. V lost 0 bases, J lost 5 bases, and 10 bases lay in between. Germline CDR1 and CDR2: KGHSH and LQKENI. CDR3 length: 14 amino acids. This CDR3 reads CASSPPNSEYGYTF. CDR3 in DNA: TGTGCCAGCTCACCACCGAACAGCGAATATGGCTACACCTTC.

The rearrangement joins TRBV29-1 to TRBJ1-2; 7 bases are a match to TRBD1. Germline loops: CDR1 SQVTM, CDR2 ANQGSEA. This CDR3 has 10 residues. The J segment lost 6 bases and the V segment lost 6 bases, leaving 1 base of the junction unmatched. The CDR3 loop is CSVQGDGYTF. CDR3 nucleotides: TGCAGCGTCCAGGGGGATGGCTACACCTTC.

V is TRBV24-1 and J is TRBJ2-7; D is undetermined. Germline V gene sequence: CDR1 KGHDR, CDR2 SFDVKD. Trimming removed 0 bases at V and 4 bases at J, with 9 bases between. The CDR3 consists of 14 residues. The CDR3 nucleotides are TGTGCCACCAGTGATTTGTTCAGGTCATACGAGCAGTACTTC. It specifies CATSDLFRSYEQYF.

This clonotype occurred a few times. J is TRBJ1-6 and V is TRBV12-3 or TRBV12-4, with no clear D. V lost 1 base to trimming and J lost 2 bases, with 3 bases between them. This CDR3 has 14 amino acids. The CDR3 nucleotides read TGTGCCAGCAGTTTAGGGACCTATAATTCACCCCTCCACTTT. Encoded protein: CASSLGTYNSPLHF.

This clonotype came up a few times. The chain links TRBV12-3 or TRBV12-4 to TRBJ2-5; D not certain. V was cut by 5 bases and J by 5 bases, with 9 bases left in between. This CDR3 is built from 12 residues. The CDR3, as DNA: TGTGCCAGCAGTAGGGATGAGGAGACCCAGTACTTC. This translates into CASSRDEETQYF.

The chain joins TRBV14 to TRBJ1-1, with D hard to call. Germline assignment: CDR1 SGHDN and CDR2 FVKESK. Trimming cost V 5 bases and J 0 bases, with 19 bases left between them. The CDR3 is 17 amino acids. In DNA, the CDR3 is TGTGCCAGCAGCTTCGGAAGGGTAACCCTCATGAACACTGAAGCTTTCTTT. Its translation is CASSFGRVTLMNTEAFF.